Listed here are 27 T cell receptor beta chains from one sample, sequenced in a study of cytotoxic CD8 clonotypes in ibrutinib-treated CLL. Clones were read by immunoSEQ multiplex PCR, and TCRdb kept only the in-frame ones, dropping some. The top ten hold about 10% of the sample, which has some 140,000 clones, approximately 90% seen once. Specimen: PBMCs, collected after 12 months of ibrutinib treatment. These receptors were taken from a human donor with chronic lymphocytic leukemia.

The rearrangement links TRBV6-4 to TRBJ1-1; D is undetermined. Germline CDR1 and CDR2: MRHNA and SNTAGT. The ends were cut back, 0 bases at V and 8 bases at J, with 22 bases in the middle. This CDR3 is 17 amino acids long. CDR3 residues: CASSDSSQPPYQREAFF. The CDR3 DNA is TGTGCCAGCAGTGACTCGTCTCAGCCGCCTTATCAACGAGAAGCTTTCTTT.

CDR3 loop: CASSYQGLNTEAFF. CDR3 nucleotide sequence: TGCGCCAGCAGCTATCAGGGGCTGAACACTGAAGCTTTCTTT. This rearrangement joins TRBV5-1 to TRBJ1-1, with D perhaps TRBD1 (6 bases). The germline V gene encodes CDR1 SGHRS and CDR2 YFSETQ. This CDR3 contains 14 residues. Between the trimmed V and J ends, which lost 3 bases and 0 bases, there was a span of 9 bases.

The V and J genes are TRBV28 and TRBJ1-2, with a possible D match to TRBD1 (5 bases). CDR1 is MDHEN and CDR2 is SYDVKM in the germline V gene. Trimming shortened V by 7 bases and J by 4 bases, and 16 bases separated the two germline ends. This CDR3 is 14 amino acids long. The CDR3 sequence is CASMSEGRGYGYTF. Here the CDR3 DNA reads TGTGCCAGCATGAGTGAGGGGCGCGGCTATGGCTACACCTTC.

The chain employs TRBV30 and TRBJ2-5; D is uncertain. The V and J ends lost 0 bases and 5 bases respectively, with 10 bases between them. Germline-derived CDR1 and CDR2 are GTSNPN and SVGIG (reference sequence). The CDR3 totals 13 residues. The CDR3 nucleotides are TGTGCCTGGAGTGTTGGATGGGTGGAGACCCAGTACTTC. It codes for CAWSVGWVETQYF.

In its sample, this clone was seen once. The rearrangement joins TRBV27 to TRBJ2-7; TRBD1 might be the D (6 bases). V dropped 3 bases and J dropped 0 bases, with 21 bases sitting between them. Germline V gene sequence: CDR1 MNHEY, CDR2 SMNVEV (reference sequence). The CDR3 runs 18 residues. CDR3 sequence: CASSFLGAKTEGSYEQYF. For the CDR3, the DNA is TGTGCCAGCAGTTTCCTGGGGGCTAAGACAGAGGGCTCCTACGAGCAGTACTTC.

The chain joins TRBV7-9 to TRBJ1-2, with a possible D match to TRBD1 (6 bases). The germline CDR1 and CDR2 sequences are SEHNR and FQNEAQ (reference sequence). The CDR3 sequence is 12 residues long. V was cut by 5 bases and J by 3 bases, with 7 bases left in between. CDR3 loop: CASSGGDYGYTF. In DNA form, the CDR3 reads TGTGCCAGCAGCGGGGGCGACTATGGCTACACCTTC.

In nucleotides, the CDR3 is TGTGCCAGCAGCTCCTCGGTGAGTTCGAGCTCCTACGAGCAGTACTTC. Translating it yields CASSSSVSSSSYEQYF. V and J are TRBV9 and TRBJ2-7; unclear D gene. V lost 4 bases and J 0 bases, leaving 17 bases between the germline ends. The V gene's germline CDR1 is SGDLS and CDR2 YYNGEE. The CDR3 consists of 16 residues.

This rearrangement joins TRBV18 to TRBJ2-3, with D unresolved. The germline V and J ends were trimmed by 4 bases and 2 bases, with 4 bases remaining between them. The CDR3 contains 12 residues. Germline values: CDR1 KGHSH, CDR2 LQKENI. CDR3 sequence reads: CASSLITDTQYF. The CDR3 nucleotides read TGTGCCAGCTCACTTATCACAGATACGCAGTATTTT.

The CDR3 protein is CASGGERGYEQYF. CDR3 sequence (DNA): TGTGCCAGCGGTGGCGAGCGGGGGTACGAGCAGTACTTC. J is TRBJ2-7 and V is TRBV7-6; 8 nucleotides agree with TRBD2. Germline loops: CDR1 SGHVS, CDR2 FNYEAQ. The CDR3 consists of 13 residues. V shed 8 bases, J shed 4 bases, and the junction held 7 bases outside the gene matches.

V gene TRBV7-2 combines with J gene TRBJ1-2, with TRBD1 identical over 8 bases. Germline V lookup: CDR1 SGHTA, CDR2 FQGNSA. CDR3 length equals 14 residues. Unmatched junction bases numbered 4, after V lost 3 bases and J lost 4 bases. CDR3 in amino acids: CASSLGDRSYGYTF. CDR3 bases: TGTGCCAGCAGCTTGGGGGACAGGAGCTATGGCTACACCTTC. Complete variable domain (other parts from reference TRBV7-2 and TRBJ1-2): GAGVSQSPSNKVTEKGKDVELRCDPISGHTALYWYRQSLGQGLEFLIYFQGNSAPDKSGLPSDRFSAERTGGSVSTLTIQRTQQEDSAVYLCASSLGDRSYGYTFGSGTRLTVV.

This clone was detected only a few times. This sequence joins TRBV6-4 and TRBJ2-6; TRBD1 aligns across 7 bases. J was trimmed by 0 bases and V by 4 bases; bases with no gene match: 6. CDR3 length: 17 residues. Germline CDR1 reads MRHNA; CDR2 reads SNTAGT. The CDR3 here is CASSGTGAFSGANVLTF. The DNA for the CDR3 is TGTGCCAGCAGTGGGACAGGTGCCTTCTCTGGGGCCAACGTCCTGACTTTC.

The J gene is TRBJ2-3, the V gene TRBV5-1; TRBD1 or TRBD2 may be the D gene (5 bases each). Germline V lookup: CDR1 SGHRS, CDR2 YFSETQ. This CDR3 region has 13 residues. Deletions cut 9 bases from V and 0 bases from J, with 11 bases between. The CDR3, as DNA: TGCGCCACCGGGACCGGGAGCACAGATACGCAGTATTTT. Amino acid sequence: CATGTGSTDTQYF.

V is TRBV7-3 and J is TRBJ1-1, with a possible D match to TRBD1 (5 bases). This CDR3 has 14 residues. With 2 bases removed from V and 4 bases from J, the gap between germline ends came to 11 bases. Germline V gene data show CDR1 as SGHTA and CDR2 as FQGTGA. The CDR3 bases are TGTGCCAGCAGCTTAGCAGGGTCGGGCACTGAAGCTTTCTTT. Encoded protein: CASSLAGSGTEAFF.

J is TRBJ1-1 and V is TRBV7-3; possibly TRBD1 for D (5 bases). CDR1 and CDR2 (germline): SGHTA, FQGTGA. With 2 bases removed from V and 0 bases from J, the gap between germline ends came to 10 bases. The CDR3 consists of 15 residues. The CDR3 DNA reads as TGTGCCAGCAGCTTAGAGGGGTTAATGAACACTGAAGCTTTCTTT. Translated: CASSLEGLMNTEAFF.

This clone was recorded only once. The V and J genes are TRBV19 and TRBJ2-7; D is unresolved. The CDR3 loop spans 14 amino acids. V shed 4 bases and J shed 0 bases, with 10 bases lying between them. CDR1 is LNHDA, CDR2 SQIVND, per germline (reference sequence). CDR3 sequence: CASSRVISSYEQYF. CDR3 DNA: TGTGCCAGTAGTAGAGTCATCAGCTCCTACGAGCAGTACTTC.

The chain employs TRBV6-6 and TRBJ1-2, with 8 nucleotides matching TRBD1. After removal of 5 bases from V and 2 bases from J, the junction contained 4 bases not matched to a gene. The CDR3 covers 14 residues. From germline, CDR1 is MNHNY and CDR2 SVGAGI (reference sequence). Here the CDR3 reads CASSARTGNYGYTF. CDR3 nucleotides: TGTGCCAGCAGTGCACGGACAGGGAACTATGGCTACACCTTC.

This chain connects TRBV10-3 to TRBJ2-7, with 8 bases that match TRBD1. The CDR3 is made up of 14 amino acids. V was clipped by 10 bases and J by 4 bases; unmatched bases: 12. Germline V gene sequence: CDR1 ENHRY, CDR2 SYGVKD. CDR3: CATQPGQGGYEQYF. The CDR3 nucleotides are TGTGCCACCCAACCTGGACAGGGAGGATACGAGCAGTACTTC.

V and J are TRBV6-4 and TRBJ2-1; possibly TRBD1 for D (6 bases). This CDR3 region has 15 residues. V was clipped by 3 bases and J by 5 bases, with 14 bases between them. From germline, CDR1 is MRHNA and CDR2 SNTAGT. CDR3 in DNA: TGTGCCAGCAGTGAGACCCGAGGGACACACAATGAGCAGTTCTTC. Amino acids: CASSETRGTHNEQFF.

The rearrangement joins TRBV9 to TRBJ2-7, with 14 positions matching TRBD2. The ends lost 0 bases at V and 4 bases at J; junction bases unmatched: 9. The CDR3 length is 18 residues. Germline V CDR1 and CDR2: SGDLS, YYNGEE. CDR3 DNA: TGTGCCAGCAGCGTAGCTCCCGGGACTAGCGGGAGTTTATACGAGCAGTACTTC. This translates into CASSVAPGTSGSLYEQYF.

The V and J genes are TRBV5-6 and TRBJ2-5; D is unclear. Per the germline V gene, CDR1 is SGHDT and CDR2 is YYEEEE. CDR3 length: 15 amino acids. Trimming left V 0 bases short and J 5 bases short, with 14 bases between. The CDR3 DNA sequence: TGTGCCAGCAGCTTGGAGTCCGGCATGAGGGAGACCCAGTACTTC. Encoded protein: CASSLESGMRETQYF.

The chain uses TRBV6-5 and TRBJ2-2; 10 nucleotides align to TRBD1. Germline V gene data show CDR1 as MNHEY and CDR2 as SVGAGI. This CDR3 region has 14 residues. V lost 8 bases, J lost 6 bases, and 6 bases stayed unmatched. The CDR3 bases are TGTGCCAGCTCTGGGACAGGGGAATCCGGGGAGCTGTTTTTT. It is translated as CASSGTGESGELFF.

The chain employs TRBV7-3 and TRBJ1-1; D is undetermined. CDR1 and CDR2 (germline): SGHTA, FQGTGA. V was clipped by 0 bases and J by 4 bases, with 9 bases between them. The CDR3 totals 14 residues. The CDR3 region has the DNA TGTGCCAGCAGCTTAACTCTAATTAGCACTGAAGCTTTCTTT. The encoded protein is CASSLTLISTEAFF.

This clone was found a few times. The chain joins TRBV7-9 to TRBJ1-4; TRBD1 aligns across 7 bases. Unmatched junction bases numbered 8, after V lost 5 bases and J lost 8 bases. There are 14 residues in the CDR3. CDR1 and CDR2 (germline): SEHNR, FQNEAQ (reference sequence). CDR3 coding DNA: TGTGCCAGCAGCCTCGGACAGGTTGGAGAAAAACTGTTTTTT. This encodes CASSLGQVGEKLFF.

Only one count was recorded for this clone. The V gene is TRBV19, the J gene TRBJ2-1, with D perhaps TRBD2 (5 bases). The germline V and J ends were trimmed by 7 bases and 8 bases, with 27 bases remaining between them. This CDR3 comprises 17 residues. Germline assignment: CDR1 LNHDA and CDR2 SQIVND (reference sequence). CDR3 loop: CASTRYAAPSRSYEQFF. The DNA for the CDR3 is TGTGCCAGTACTCGATACGCGGCGCCTAGCAGGAGCTATGAGCAGTTCTTC.

This chain joins TRBV27 and TRBJ1-1; D possibly corresponds to TRBD1 (5 bases). V was clipped by 8 bases and J by 5 bases, with 12 bases between them. CDR1 MNHEY and CDR2 SMNVEV come from the germline V gene (reference sequence). This CDR3 contains 12 residues. CDR3 DNA sequence: TGTGCCAGCCAACGGTGGGGGACTGAAGCTTTCTTT. Protein sequence: CASQRWGTEAFF.

The chain couples TRBV27 to TRBJ2-7; D is uncertain. Germline V gene sequence: CDR1 MNHEY, CDR2 SMNVEV (reference sequence). The CDR3 spans 12 residues. Trimming removed 4 bases from V and 0 bases from J, with 4 bases in between. CDR3 sequence (DNA): TGTGCCAGCAGTTCCAACTCCTACGAGCAGTACTTC. Its translation: CASSSNSYEQYF.

The chain couples TRBV28 to TRBJ2-1, with TRBD2 identical over 9 bases. The germline CDR1 and CDR2 sequences are MDHEN and SYDVKM. The CDR3 is made up of 15 amino acids. V lost 6 bases and J lost 5; bases outside the gene matches: 8. The CDR3 DNA follows: TGTGCCAGCAGCCGAGGGACTAGCCGAGACAATGAGCAGTTCTTC. This translates into CASSRGTSRDNEQFF.